This T cell receptor beta chain stems from a study of cytomegalovirus exposure and HLA in healthy donors. Regarding the study as a whole: Among TCR beta chains, those listed as cytomegalovirus-associated numbered about 150.

Sampled while nominally healthy, donors likely had unrecorded immune exposures. Note on this clone: What it recognizes is unknown.

PCR amplification relied on 60 Vbeta primers (plus 13 Jbeta primers). Sequencing was performed with immunoSEQ multiplex PCR; in TCRdb, only in-frame clones are kept and a portion is missing. The data hold about 200,000 clones, with roughly 90% observed a single time. Germline V gene sequence: CDR1 SNHLY, CDR2 FYNNEI. This CDR3 contains 15 residues. V was clipped by 4 bases and J by 2 bases; unmatched bases: 2. This sequence was found in a woman aged 30 to 39 in good health and CMV-seronegative. Sequencing was performed on PBMCs. The gene calls are TRBV2 and TRBJ1-5, with 10 bases aligning to TRBD1. The CDR3 DNA sequence: TGTGCCAGCAGTGGGGACAGGGGTGGCAATCAGCCCCAGCATTTT. This codes for CASSGDRGGNQPQHF.